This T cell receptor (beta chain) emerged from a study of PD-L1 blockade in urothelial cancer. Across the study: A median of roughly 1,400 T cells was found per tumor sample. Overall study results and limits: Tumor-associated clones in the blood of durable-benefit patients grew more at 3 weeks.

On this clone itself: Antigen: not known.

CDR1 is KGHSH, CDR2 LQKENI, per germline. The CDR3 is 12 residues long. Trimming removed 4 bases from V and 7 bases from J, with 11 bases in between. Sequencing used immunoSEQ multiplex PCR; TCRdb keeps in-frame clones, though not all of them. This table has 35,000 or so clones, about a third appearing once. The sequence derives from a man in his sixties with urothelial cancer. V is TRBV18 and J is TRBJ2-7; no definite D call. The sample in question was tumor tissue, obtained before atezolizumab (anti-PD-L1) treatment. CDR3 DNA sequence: TGTGCCAGCTCACTAAATGGAGAGGAGCAGTACTTC. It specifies CASSLNGEEQYF.